This TCR beta chain was recorded in a study of shared clonotypes between healthy human individuals. The V gene's germline CDR1 is MGHDK and CDR2 SYGVNS. Germline trimming cut 2 bases from V and 6 bases from J; bases unmatched to any gene: 3. This CDR3 has 16 amino acids. Profiling relied on immunoSEQ multiplex PCR, and the TCRdb table lists in-frame clones only, not all of them. Of roughly 1,000,000 clones in the sample, around three quarters were seen once. The source of this sequence is a man aged 18-30 years in good health. Some clones in this sample may be carry-over from other donors' samples. The V gene is TRBV25-1, the J gene TRBJ2-1; 14 nucleotides align to TRBD2. Sequenced input: memory CD4+ T cells from PBMCs. Specified subset: CD45RA-negative fraction. CDR3 DNA: TGTGCCAGCAGTGAAATGACTAGCGGGAGGGTCAATGAGCAGTTCTTC. As protein: CASSEMTSGRVNEQFF. Drawing the rest from reference TRBV25-1 and TRBJ2-1, the complete variable domain is EADIYQTPRYLVIGTGKKITLECSQTMGHDKMYWYQQDPGMELHLIHYSYGVNSTEKGDLSSESTVSRIRTEHFPLTLESARPSHTSQYLCASSEMTSGRVNEQFFGPGTRLTVL.